One sample yielded the 20 T cell receptor beta chains listed below, sequenced in a study of Ad26.COV2.S vaccination and SARS-CoV-2 variants. Treatment described: 19 received Ad26.COV2.S at low or high dose, single or two shots; about five received placebo; per-sample allocation not given. Samples analyzed were those drawn on day 63 after the first vaccine or placebo injection. Clones were sequenced by immunoSEQ multiplex PCR, and TCRdb holds only the in-frame ones, with some missing. There are about 320,000 clones in the sample; approximately 87% occur only once, and roughly 6% lies in the top ten. The source was peripheral blood, collected in a trial of Ad26.COV2.S vaccine versus placebo. These receptors all stem from a person aged 18-65 years who received the Ad26.COV2.S COVID-19 vaccine or a placebo.

The chain joins TRBV19 to TRBJ1-1; 7 positions match TRBD1. Germline V CDR1 and CDR2: LNHDA, SQIVND (reference sequence). The CDR3 length is 12 residues. V lost 11 bases and J lost 5; bases outside the gene matches: 8. CDR3 protein: CAVDRDGTEAFF. The CDR3 nucleotides read TGTGCCGTTGACAGGGACGGTACTGAAGCTTTCTTT.

This chain joins TRBV4-1 and TRBJ2-2; the match to TRBD2 covers 13 bases. In germline, CDR1 is MGHRA, CDR2 YSYEKL. The CDR3 spans 15 residues. V trimming: 4 bases; J trimming: 8 bases; junction bases outside the gene matches: 4. CDR3 amino acids: CASSPGLAGVGELFF. The DNA of the CDR3 is TGCGCCAGCAGCCCCGGACTAGCGGGGGTGGGGGAGCTGTTTTTT.

The chain couples TRBV29-1 to TRBJ2-7; 9 bases map to TRBD1. Germline CDR1 SQVTM, CDR2 ANQGSEA. The CDR3 has 13 residues. J lost 7 bases, V lost 7 bases, and 11 bases had no gene match. CDR3 DNA: TGCAGCGCCGGATCGGGACAGGGATGGGAGCAGTACTTC. It encodes CSAGSGQGWEQYF.

The chain couples TRBV19 to TRBJ1-1; TRBD1 matches 9 bases. The CDR3 is 14 residues long. V dropped 5 bases and J dropped 5; count of bases not matched to a gene: 6. The germline V gene encodes CDR1 LNHDA and CDR2 SQIVND (reference sequence). The CDR3 spells CASSRTGGGTEAFF. Here the CDR3 DNA reads TGTGCCAGTAGTCGTACAGGGGGCGGGACTGAAGCTTTCTTT.

The chain carries TRBV9 and TRBJ1-4, with a tentative D call TRBD1 (6 bases). The ends were cut back, 7 bases at V and 6 bases at J, with 22 bases in the middle. Germline values: CDR1 SGDLS, CDR2 YYNGEE. The CDR3 loop spans 16 amino acids. CDR3 nucleotides: TGTGCCAGCTCCCCCCCGCAGGGAGCAGGGGATGAAAAACTGTTTTTT. It encodes CASSPPQGAGDEKLFF. The full variable domain, completed using reference TRBV9 and TRBJ1-4, is DSGVTQTPKHLITATGQRVTLRCSPRSGDLSVYWYQQSLDQGLQFLIQYYNGEERAKGNILERFSAQQFPDLHSELNLSSLELGDSALYFCASSPPQGAGDEKLFFGSGTQLSVL.

The V gene is TRBV7-6, the J gene TRBJ2-1; 7 bases agree with TRBD2. The V gene's germline CDR1 is SGHVS and CDR2 FNYEAQ. The trim removed 0 bases at V and 4 bases at J, leaving 3 bases unmatched. This CDR3 region has 15 residues. The CDR3 coding sequence is TGTGCCAGCAGCTTAGCCAGCGGGGTTTACAATGAGCAGTTCTTC. Protein: CASSLASGVYNEQFF.

The V call is TRBV4-1, the J call TRBJ1-4; D gene ambiguous. In germline, CDR1 is MGHRA, CDR2 YSYEKL. The CDR3 has 15 amino acids. V dropped 0 bases and J dropped 8 bases, with 13 bases sitting between them. CDR3 amino acids: CASSQDRIFGEKLFF. The CDR3 bases are TGCGCCAGCAGCCAAGATCGGATATTCGGGGAAAAACTGTTTTTT.

For the CDR3, the DNA is TGTGCCAGCAGTTTAACAGGGTCGGCCCTCTACGAGCAGTACGTC. This encodes CASSLTGSALYEQYV. This chain uses TRBV27 with TRBJ2-7; TRBD1 might be the D (6 bases). CDR1 and CDR2 from the germline V gene are MNHEY and SMNVEV (reference sequence). V was clipped by 2 bases and J by 3 bases, with 14 bases between them. The CDR3 covers 15 residues.

The rearrangement joins TRBV6-6 to TRBJ1-5; tentative D call: TRBD1 (5 bases). CDR3 size: 12 residues. Germline CDR1 MNHNY, CDR2 SVGAGI (reference sequence). Trimming removed 6 bases at V and 7 bases at J, with 10 bases between. In nucleotides, the CDR3 is TGTGCCAGCAGCTACAGGCTACAGCCCCAGCATTTT. It encodes CASSYRLQPQHF.

V and J are TRBV5-8 and TRBJ2-7; 10 bases are a match to TRBD2. This CDR3 comprises 16 residues. V was pared by 1 base and J by 2 bases, with 6 bases of the junction left unmatched. Looked up from germline, CDR1 is SGHTS and CDR2 is YDEGEE. CDR3 DNA sequence: TGTGCCAGCAGCTTGCAAATACTAGCGGGGACCTACGAGCAGTACGTC. Encoded protein: CASSLQILAGTYEQYV.

The chain has TRBV7-2 and TRBJ1-1, with D possibly matching TRBD1 (5 bases). V was trimmed by 3 bases and J by 11 bases, leaving 16 bases between them. In germline, CDR1 is SGHTA, CDR2 FQGNSA. The CDR3 has 13 residues. CDR3 amino acids: CASSFAPPGPAFF. CDR3 nucleotide sequence: TGTGCCAGCAGCTTTGCCCCCCCGGGGCCCGCTTTCTTT.

The chain links TRBV5-1 to TRBJ1-4, with D hard to call. Deletions cut 2 bases from V and 8 bases from J, with 13 bases between. Germline V gives CDR1 SGHRS, CDR2 YFSETQ. The CDR3 consists of 14 residues. The CDR3 here is CASSFTKRNEKLFF. The CDR3 bases are TGCGCCAGCAGCTTTACCAAACGGAACGAAAAACTGTTTTTT.

The V gene is TRBV7-9, the J gene TRBJ2-7; a possible D gene is TRBD1 (6 bases). The CDR3 loop spans 12 amino acids. Germline lookup yields CDR1 SEHNR and CDR2 FQNEAQ (reference sequence). Trimming shortened V by 11 bases and J by 3 bases, and 14 bases separated the two germline ends. CDR3 sequence reads: CAGRRQDYEQYF. Here the CDR3 DNA reads TGTGCCGGTAGGAGACAGGACTACGAGCAGTACTTC.

The genes are TRBV5-4 and TRBJ2-7; a weak D match, TRBD2 (7 bases). Germline V gene data show CDR1 as SGHNT and CDR2 as YYREEE (reference sequence). This CDR3 spans 14 amino acids. Trimming stripped 2 bases from V and 4 bases from J, with 13 bases between. CDR3 amino acids: CASSLGGAEYEQYF. As DNA, the CDR3 is TGTGCCAGCAGCTTAGGGGGGGCCGAGTACGAGCAGTACTTC.

This clone has just one count. The rearrangement joins TRBV18 to TRBJ2-2; 9 nucleotides align to TRBD2. The J segment lost 6 bases and the V segment lost 6 bases, leaving 8 bases of the junction unmatched. CDR1 and CDR2 (germline): KGHSH, LQKENI. The CDR3 is made up of 15 amino acids. CDR3 in DNA: TGTGCCAGCTCCCTTAGCGGGGGCTTGTCCGGGGAGCTGTTTTTT. Amino acid sequence: CASSLSGGLSGELFF.

This chain connects TRBV7-4 to TRBJ1-5, with D possibly being TRBD1 (6 bases). The CDR3 spans 15 residues. The germline CDR1 and CDR2 sequences are SGHVT and SQSDAQ. V was cut by 10 bases and J by 5 bases, with 21 bases left in between. The CDR3 here is CATPGRARGDQPQHF. The DNA for the CDR3 is TGTGCCACCCCCGGCAGGGCAAGGGGGGATCAGCCCCAGCATTTT.

The chain carries TRBV27 and TRBJ1-5; D unclear. V dropped 0 bases and J dropped 4 bases, with 4 bases sitting between them. The CDR3 has 13 amino acids. In germline, CDR1 is MNHEY, CDR2 SMNVEV (reference sequence). CDR3: CASSLSFNQPQHF. The DNA of the CDR3 is TGTGCCAGCAGTTTATCGTTTAATCAGCCCCAGCATTTT.

The chain employs TRBV19 and TRBJ1-2; 8 nucleotides align to TRBD1. V lost 5 bases to trimming and J lost 1 base; unmatched junction nucleotides: 9. The CDR3 runs 16 residues. The germline V gene encodes CDR1 LNHDA and CDR2 SQIVND (reference sequence). The CDR3 loop is CASSFSDREFNYGYTF. In DNA, the CDR3 is TGTGCCAGTAGTTTCTCGGACAGGGAATTTAACTATGGCTACACCTTC.

V gene TRBV6-2 or TRBV6-3 combines with J gene TRBJ2-2; TRBD1 is a possible D gene (5 bases). Germline loops: CDR1 MNHEY, CDR2 SVGEGT. The V gene lost 2 bases and the J gene lost 4 bases, with 11 bases spanning the gap. CDR3 size: 15 residues. Here the CDR3 DNA reads TGTGCCAGCAGTTACGGGTGGGGCCTCACCGGGGAGCTGTTTTTT. Translation gives CASSYGWGLTGELFF.

This chain connects TRBV7-2 to TRBJ1-2, with TRBD1 identical over 7 bases. V was clipped by 2 bases and J by 0 bases; unmatched bases: 3. Germline lookup yields CDR1 SGHTA and CDR2 FQGNSA. This CDR3 is 15 amino acids long. CDR3 nucleotide sequence: TGTGCCAGCAGCTTATTCAGGGGGGCTAACTATGGCTACACCTTC. This translates into CASSLFRGANYGYTF.